A single sample is the source of the 21 T cell receptor beta chains below, sequenced in a study of identical twins. MiXCR was run by TCRdb on the 5' RACE reads, yielding one entry per CDR3 protein. The sample shows some 690,000 distinct CDR3 sequences, 21% of them seen only once. This sample was shared with a second study, whose subject was T cells expressing NK-cell markers.

The sample comprised PBMCs. The receptors originated from a woman aged 18 to 35 in good health.

This clonotype was recorded at least ten times. The V and J genes are TRBV5-1 and TRBJ2-7, with D uncertain. The CDR3 has 13 residues. Germline V gene data show CDR1 as SGHRS and CDR2 as YFSETQ. Trimming cost V 0 bases and J 2 bases, with 6 bases left between them. The DNA for the CDR3 is TGCGCCAGCAGCTTGGAAGTTCCCTACGAGCAGTACTTC. Translation gives CASSLEVPYEQYF.

This clonotype occurred many times. This sequence joins TRBV20-1 and TRBJ1-2, with unresolved D. This CDR3 has 13 amino acids. The V and J ends lost 0 bases and 2 bases respectively, with 7 bases between them. Per the germline V gene, CDR1 is DFQATT and CDR2 is SNEGSKA (reference sequence). The CDR3 sequence is CSARDLGNYGYTF. The CDR3 coding sequence is TGCAGTGCTAGAGATTTGGGGAACTATGGCTACACCTTC.

The chain has TRBV20-1 and TRBJ1-1; a possible D gene is TRBD1 (5 bases). Germline CDR1 reads DFQATT; CDR2 reads SNEGSKA (reference sequence). The CDR3 loop spans 14 amino acids. The germline V and J ends were trimmed by 0 bases and 7 bases, with 15 bases remaining between them. CDR3 coding DNA: TGCAGTGCTAGAGATTTCCAGGGCGCAATTGAAGCTTTCTTT. It yields the protein CSARDFQGAIEAFF.

The J gene is TRBJ2-2, the V gene TRBV7-9, with a possible D match to TRBD1 (6 bases). Looked up from germline, CDR1 is SEHNR and CDR2 is FQNEAQ (reference sequence). The ends were cut back, 3 bases at V and 7 bases at J, with 12 bases in the middle. The length of the CDR3 is 14 residues. Here the CDR3 reads CASSFGQGIGELFF. In DNA, the CDR3 is TGTGCCAGCAGCTTCGGGCAGGGGATCGGGGAGCTGTTTTTT.

Many counts were recorded for this clonotype. J is TRBJ2-3 and V is TRBV3-1; D is undetermined. The CDR3 is 13 amino acids. The V and J ends lost 0 bases and 3 bases respectively, with 4 bases between them. In germline, CDR1 is LGHDT, CDR2 YNNKEL (reference sequence). The CDR3 loop is CASSQDLTDTQYF. CDR3 bases: TGTGCCAGCAGCCAAGACTTGACAGATACGCAGTATTTT.

This clonotype appeared a few times. This chain connects TRBV6-1 to TRBJ2-1, with TRBD2 matching 8 bases. CDR1 MNHNS and CDR2 SASEGT come from the germline V gene. V dropped 7 bases and J dropped 2; count of bases not matched to a gene: 4. This CDR3 has 14 amino acids. CDR3 nucleotides: TGTGCCAGCACCAACGGGGGGGCCTACAATGAGCAGTTCTTC. Residues: CASTNGGAYNEQFF.

The rearrangement joins TRBV7-9 to TRBJ2-2; 8 bases map to TRBD2. The ends lost 1 base at V and 5 bases at J; junction bases unmatched: 3. Germline V gives CDR1 SEHNR, CDR2 FQNEAQ (reference sequence). This CDR3 is built from 15 residues. The CDR3 bases are TGTGCCAGCAGCTTAGTCCCTAGCGGGACCGGGGAGCTGTTTTTT. Protein product: CASSLVPSGTGELFF.

The table lists this clonotype with a few counts. For the CDR3, the DNA is TGTGCCAGCAGTTCCGGTTATAGCAATCAGCCCCAGCATTTT. It yields the protein CASSSGYSNQPQHF. This chain links TRBV27 with TRBJ1-5; D remains unclear. The V end was cut by 4 bases, the J end by 0 bases, with 7 bases between. CDR1 and CDR2 from the germline V gene are MNHEY and SMNVEV (reference sequence). The CDR3 runs 14 residues.

CDR3 loop: CALLVGSYTF. CDR3 DNA: TGTGCCTTACTAGTTGGGAGCTACACCTTC. The genes are TRBV30 and TRBJ1-2; unclear D gene. CDR3 length: 10 amino acids. Germline CDR1 is GTSNPN and CDR2 is SVGIG (reference sequence). V lost 7 bases and J 9 bases, leaving 12 bases between the germline ends.

The CDR3 loop is CASSQGSGANTGELFF. The CDR3 coding sequence is TGTGCCAGCAGCCAAGGGAGCGGGGCTAACACCGGGGAGCTGTTTTTT. This chain uses TRBV4-2 with TRBJ2-2; 7 bases agree with TRBD2. The CDR3 extends over 16 amino acids. Per germline, CDR1 LGHNA and CDR2 YNFKEQ. With V trimmed by 1 base and J by 2 bases, 4 bases remained unmatched.

This clonotype was recorded many times. CDR3 loop: CAFSRGGEAFF. The CDR3 DNA sequence: TGTGCCTTCTCAAGAGGGGGTGAAGCTTTCTTT. The V call is TRBV12-3 or TRBV12-4, the J call TRBJ1-1, with a possible D match to TRBD1 (6 bases). V was clipped by 11 bases and J by 7 bases, with 14 bases between them. CDR3 length equals 11 residues.

This clonotype appeared once. The rearrangement joins TRBV20-1 to TRBJ2-7; perhaps TRBD2 as D (5 bases). Germline lookup yields CDR1 DFQATT and CDR2 SNEGSKA (reference sequence). V gave up 2 bases and J gave up 3 bases, with 8 bases separating them. The CDR3 is 12 residues long. The CDR3 nucleotides read TGCAGTGCTAGACATGAGGGCTACGAGCAGTACTTC. Translating gives CSARHEGYEQYF.

This clonotype was observed a handful of times. The chain links TRBV4-2 to TRBJ2-5; D is unclear. V gave up 4 bases and J gave up 0 bases, with 9 bases separating them. Germline loops: CDR1 LGHNA, CDR2 YNFKEQ. This CDR3 has 14 residues. The DNA of the CDR3 is TGTGCCAGCAGCCCGGGCCGCAACCAAGAGACCCAGTACTTC. This translates into CASSPGRNQETQYF.

This clonotype was detected many times. The V call is TRBV15, the J call TRBJ2-1; 8 positions match TRBD2. Per germline, CDR1 LNHNV and CDR2 YYDKDF (reference sequence). J gave up 8 bases and V 3 bases, and 6 bases lay outside the gene matches. The CDR3 has 14 amino acids. The CDR3 sequence is CATSSRLATDEQFF. DNA for the CDR3: TGTGCCACCAGCAGTAGACTAGCGACGGATGAGCAGTTCTTC.

For this clonotype: A much larger clone differs from this one at a single base, so this may be a read error. The V gene is TRBV12-3 or TRBV12-4, the J gene TRBJ2-5, with D hard to call. The CDR3 runs 14 residues. In DNA, the CDR3 is TGTGCCAGCAGTTTAACGGGTATCGGAGAGTCCCAGTACTTC. Amino acids: CASSLTGIGESQYF.

The V gene is TRBV5-1, the J gene TRBJ2-5; D not resolved. Trimming removed 0 bases at V and 0 bases at J, with 12 bases between. This CDR3 region has 16 residues. Germline lookup yields CDR1 SGHRS and CDR2 YFSETQ. The CDR3 sequence is CASSLVGASHQETQYF. For the CDR3, the DNA is TGCGCCAGCAGCTTGGTCGGAGCGAGTCACCAAGAGACCCAGTACTTC. Supplemented by reference TRBV5-1 and TRBJ2-5, the full variable domain reads KAGVTQTPRYLIKTRGQQVTLSCSPISGHRSVSWYQQTPGQGLQFLFEYFSETQRNKGNFPGRFSGRQFSNSRSEMNVSTLELGDSALYLCASSLVGASHQETQYFGPGTRLLVL.

The chain combines TRBV13 with TRBJ1-1, with D hard to call. CDR1 and CDR2 from the germline V gene are PRHDT and FYEKMQ (reference sequence). The CDR3 has 15 amino acids. V lost 3 bases and J lost 3, with 14 bases in between. The CDR3 is CASSLFAVSHTEAFF. CDR3 DNA sequence: TGTGCCAGCAGCTTGTTCGCAGTCTCCCACACTGAAGCTTTCTTT. Looking up the rest from reference TRBV13 and TRBJ1-1 gives the full variable domain: AAGVIQSPRHLIKEKRETATLKCYPIPRHDTVYWYQQGPGQDPQFLISFYEKMQSDKGSIPDRFSAQQFSDYHSELNMSSLELGDSALYFCASSLFAVSHTEAFFGQGTRLTVV.

This clonotype was recorded a few times. The junction departs from germline at one end; a sequencing error may be responsible. The chain couples TRBV5-1 to TRBJ2-1; TRBD2 aligns across 7 bases. CDR1 is SGHRS, CDR2 YFSETQ, per germline. The CDR3 contains 17 residues. CDR3 nucleotide sequence: TGCGCCAGCAGCTATGGGCCGACTGACAGCGGGATCAATGGGCAGTTCTTC. Its protein is CASSYGPTDSGINGQFF.

In regard to this clonotype: One end of the junction does not line up with germline, which may come from a read error. This chain uses TRBV7-7 with TRBJ2-2; possibly TRBD1 or TRBD2 for D (6 bases each). Germline V gives CDR1 SSHAT, CDR2 FNYEAQ (reference sequence). This CDR3 is built from 15 residues. The CDR3 DNA reads as TGTGCTAGCAGCTCTCTTCCGGGGGCCGTAGGGGAGCTGTTTTTT. It yields the protein CASSSLPGAVGELFF.

This clonotype was counted many times. The chain joins TRBV10-3 to TRBJ2-6; D remains unclear. Trimming left V 0 bases short and J 0 bases short, with 9 bases between. The CDR3 has 17 residues. CDR1 and CDR2 (germline): ENHRY, SYGVKD. CDR3 in DNA: TGTGCCATCAGTGAGTCGACGACGTCCTCTGGGGCCAACGTCCTGACTTTC. Translated, it gives CAISESTTSSGANVLTF.

This clonotype has just a few counts. The J gene is TRBJ2-1, the V gene TRBV9; D gene unclear. The CDR3 is made up of 16 amino acids. Germline CDR1 is SGDLS and CDR2 is YYNGEE. V lost 0 bases and J 0 bases, leaving 10 bases between the germline ends. The CDR3 nucleotides are TGTGCCAGCAGCGTAGCATCGGCTATCTCCTACAATGAGCAGTTCTTC. Translation gives CASSVASAISYNEQFF.